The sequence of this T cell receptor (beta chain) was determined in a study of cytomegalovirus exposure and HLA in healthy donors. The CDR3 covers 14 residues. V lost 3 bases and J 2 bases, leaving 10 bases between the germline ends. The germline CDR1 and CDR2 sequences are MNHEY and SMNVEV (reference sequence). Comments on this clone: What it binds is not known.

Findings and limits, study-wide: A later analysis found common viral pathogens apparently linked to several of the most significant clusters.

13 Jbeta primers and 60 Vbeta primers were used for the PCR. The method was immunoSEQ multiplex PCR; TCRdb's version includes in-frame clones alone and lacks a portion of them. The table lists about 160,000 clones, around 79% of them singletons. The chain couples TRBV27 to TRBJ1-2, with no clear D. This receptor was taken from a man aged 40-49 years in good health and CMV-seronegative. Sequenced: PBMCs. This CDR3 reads CASSFRRTNYGYTF. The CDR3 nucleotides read TGTGCCAGCAGTTTTAGGAGGACGAACTATGGCTACACCTTC.